The 13 T cell receptor beta chains below were found in one sample sequenced in a study of cytomegalovirus exposure and HLA in healthy donors. Primers included in the PCR were 60 Vbeta and 13 Jbeta primers. Data came from immunoSEQ multiplex PCR; TCRdb stores just in-frame clones and leaves some out. The repertoire holds 150,000 to 200,000 clones, with over 75% as singletons. Specimen: PBMCs. These receptors were collected from a middle-aged man in good health and CMV-seropositive.

To note about this clone: At one of its ends the junction is not consistent with the germline gene, which may arise from a read error. This CDR3 is also generated by other DNA sequences in the sample. The rearrangement joins TRBV28 to TRBJ2-1, with D possibly matching TRBD2 (5 bases). This CDR3 has 12 residues. Germline CDR1 MDHEN, CDR2 SYDVKM. The CDR3 nucleotides are TGTGCCAGCAACGGGGTTCGCAATGAACAGTTCTTC. This translates into CASNGVRNEQFF.

The genes are TRBV5-1 and TRBJ1-4, with D unresolved. The ends were cut back, 0 bases at V and 5 bases at J, with 8 bases in the middle. Germline CDR1 reads SGHRS; CDR2 reads YFSETQ. The length of the CDR3 is 14 residues. CDR3 protein: CASSLGPQNEKLFF. Written as DNA, the CDR3 is TGCGCCAGCAGCTTGGGTCCACAGAATGAAAAACTGTTTTTT.

The CDR3 reads CASSLSGSTEAFF. The CDR3 nucleotides read TGTGCCAGCAGCTTATCCGGGAGCACTGAAGCTTTCTTT. The chain combines TRBV11-3 with TRBJ1-1; D is undetermined. This CDR3 region has 13 residues. The V gene's germline CDR1 is SGHNT and CDR2 YENEEA. V lost 2 bases and J lost 4, with 8 bases in between.

V usage is TRBV2 and J usage is TRBJ2-2; tentatively, D is TRBD1 (8 bases). Trimming left V 8 bases short and J 5 bases short, with 21 bases between. This CDR3 contains 16 residues. Per the germline V gene, CDR1 is SNHLY and CDR2 is FYNNEI. The CDR3 protein is CASLTGVPGGTGELFF. In nucleotides, the CDR3 is TGTGCCAGCCTGACAGGGGTTCCCGGGGGGACCGGGGAGCTGTTTTTT.

The V call is TRBV5-1, the J call TRBJ1-2; 9 nucleotides line up with TRBD1. CDR1 and CDR2 from the germline V gene are SGHRS and YFSETQ. This CDR3 is built from 15 residues. Unmatched junction bases numbered 11, after V lost 7 bases and J lost 4 bases. CDR3 sequence (DNA): TGCGCCAGCGACGATCGGACAGGGGAGGGCTATGGCTACACCTTC. Translated: CASDDRTGEGYGYTF.

This rearrangement joins TRBV30 to TRBJ2-2, with unresolved D. This CDR3 is built from 11 residues. CDR1 is GTSNPN, CDR2 SVGIG, per germline (reference sequence). The germline V and J ends were trimmed by 7 bases and 0 bases, with 3 bases remaining between them. The CDR3 DNA sequence: TGTGCCTCCGCGAACACCGGGGAGCTGTTTTTT. As protein: CASANTGELFF.

The chain couples TRBV27 to TRBJ1-5; 9 positions agree with TRBD1. V shed 5 bases, J shed 7 bases, and the junction held 9 bases outside the gene matches. CDR3 length equals 15 residues. Germline V lookup: CDR1 MNHEY, CDR2 SMNVEV (reference sequence). The CDR3 sequence is CASSPGQGSFQPQHF. The CDR3 bases are TGTGCCAGCAGTCCCGGACAGGGGTCGTTCCAGCCCCAGCATTTT.

The V call is TRBV2, the J call TRBJ1-1, with D uncertain. The CDR3 runs 14 residues. The germline CDR1 and CDR2 sequences are SNHLY and FYNNEI. V was pared by 3 bases and J by 3 bases, with 11 bases between. In nucleotides, the CDR3 is TGTGCCAGCAGTGACGGGGTGGATGACACTGAAGCTTTCTTT. Translating it yields CASSDGVDDTEAFF.

The V gene is TRBV2, the J gene TRBJ1-3; 10 bases are a match to TRBD1. The CDR3 runs to 16 residues. CDR1 is SNHLY and CDR2 is FYNNEI in the germline V gene. With 4 bases clipped from V and 0 bases from J, the junction kept 3 bases outside the gene matches. The CDR3 DNA reads as TGTGCCAGCAGTGCCTGGACAGGGGGCTCTGGAAACACCATATATTTT. Its translation is CASSAWTGGSGNTIYF.

The chain recombines TRBV4-1 with TRBJ1-1; 8 bases are shared with TRBD1. The CDR3 runs 14 residues. Germline trimming cut 4 bases from V and 5 bases from J; bases unmatched to any gene: 6. Germline V gene lookup returns CDR1 MGHRA and CDR2 YSYEKL. The CDR3 sequence: CASSPQGAGTEAFF. For the CDR3, the DNA is TGCGCCAGCAGCCCCCAGGGGGCAGGGACTGAAGCTTTCTTT.

This clone has just a few counts. V and J are TRBV15 and TRBJ1-2; the D is unclear. V lost 0 bases and J 4 bases, leaving 9 bases between the germline ends. CDR3 length: 14 amino acids. Germline CDR1 LNHNV, CDR2 YYDKDF (reference sequence). The CDR3 sequence: CATSREDIVYGYTF. The CDR3 DNA follows: TGTGCCACCAGCAGAGAAGACATTGTCTATGGCTACACCTTC.

Concerning this clone: Its ends do not fully match the called genes, so a read error is possible. The gene calls are TRBV5-1 and TRBJ1-1, with D uncertain. This CDR3 contains 13 residues. In germline, CDR1 is SGHRS, CDR2 YFSETQ. In nucleotides, the CDR3 is TGCGCCAGCAGATTGGGAGGGAACACTGAAGCTTTCTTT. This codes for CASRLGGNTEAFF. Full variable domain (remainder filled in from reference TRBV5-1 and TRBJ1-1): KAGVTQTPRYLIKTRGQQVTLSCSPISGHRSVSWYQQTPGQGLQFLFEYFSETQRNKGNFPGRFSGRQFSNSRSEMNVSTLELGDSALYLCASRLGGNTEAFFGQGTRLTVV.

The chain recombines TRBV10-1 with TRBJ1-5; no clear D. The CDR3 has 11 amino acids. The germline V and J ends were trimmed by 7 bases and 3 bases, with 4 bases remaining between them. CDR1 WNHNN and CDR2 SYGVQD come from the germline V gene (reference sequence). The CDR3 DNA reads as TGCGCCAGCATAATCAATCAGCCCCAGCATTTT. This sequence encodes CASIINQPQHF.